This passage covers 20 T cell receptor beta chains from one sample sequenced in a study of blood T cell repertoires in COVID-19. The repertoire was sequenced with immunoSEQ multiplex PCR; TCRdb's copy has only in-frame clones and lacks some. The data hold 200,000 or so clones, with 75% to 85% observed a single time. The specimen sequenced was PBMCs or T cells enriched from blood (not recorded which). These receptors all come from a woman in her 40s with acute COVID-19.

The V call is TRBV28, the J call TRBJ2-5; D is possibly TRBD2 (5 bases). This CDR3 has 14 amino acids. Trimming stripped 0 bases from V and 5 bases from J, with 10 bases between. Germline CDR1 reads MDHEN; CDR2 reads SYDVKM. CDR3 DNA sequence: TGTGCCAGCAGTTTATGGGAGGCTGGGGAGACCCAGTACTTC. This sequence encodes CASSLWEAGETQYF. The full variable domain, in which reference TRBV28 and TRBJ2-5 provide the parts outside the CDR3, is DVKVTQSSRYLVKRTGEKVFLECVQDMDHENMFWYRQDPGLGLRLIYFSYDVKMKEKGDIPEGYSVSREKKERFSLILESASTNQTSMYLCASSLWEAGETQYFGPGTRLLVL.

This clone appeared a few times. The V and J genes are TRBV6-1 and TRBJ1-1; 9 bases agree with TRBD1. This CDR3 spans 14 amino acids. J gave up 9 bases and V 2 bases, and 7 bases lay outside the gene matches. Germline V CDR1 and CDR2: MNHNS, SASEGT. The CDR3 DNA follows: TGTGCCAGCAGTGAATTGGACAGGGGACCCAAAGCTTTCTTT. It translates to CASSELDRGPKAFF.

This clone has just a few counts. The CDR3 nucleotides read TGTGCCACCAGCAGTCCAGGGAGCACAGATACGCAGTATTTT. It encodes CATSSPGSTDTQYF. The chain couples TRBV15 to TRBJ2-3; the D gene is possibly TRBD1 (5 bases). Trimming took 3 bases from V and 0 from J, leaving 7 bases between them. The CDR3 covers 14 residues. From germline, CDR1 is LNHNV and CDR2 YYDKDF (reference sequence).

The chain is built from TRBV9 and TRBJ1-3, with a possible D match to TRBD1 (6 bases). Germline values: CDR1 SGDLS, CDR2 YYNGEE. This CDR3 spans 15 amino acids. V was shortened by 2 bases and J by 2 bases, with 11 bases between the two germline ends. The CDR3 DNA reads as TGTGCCAGCAGCGTTACAGGGATCCCTGGAAACACCATATATTTT. Its protein product is CASSVTGIPGNTIYF.

The gene calls are TRBV28 and TRBJ1-5; no definite D call. The germline CDR1 and CDR2 sequences are MDHEN and SYDVKM. Trimming left V 3 bases short and J 9 bases short, with 9 bases between. There are 12 residues in the CDR3. Here the CDR3 reads CASSFRPGPQHF. The CDR3 nucleotides read TGTGCCAGCAGTTTTCGCCCGGGGCCCCAGCATTTT.

V is TRBV28 and J is TRBJ2-1, with D tentatively TRBD1 (5 bases). This CDR3 has 13 residues. Germline V lookup: CDR1 MDHEN, CDR2 SYDVKM. Trimming pared 4 bases from V and 7 bases from J, leaving 11 bases between. The CDR3 DNA is TGTGCCAGCAGTTCCCGACAGTGGAATGAGCAGTTCTTC. Amino acids: CASSSRQWNEQFF.

This chain joins TRBV5-4 and TRBJ1-1; D may be TRBD1 (6 bases). The V and J ends lost 4 bases and 6 bases respectively, with 13 bases between them. From germline, CDR1 is SGHNT and CDR2 YYREEE (reference sequence). The CDR3 spans 13 residues. The DNA for the CDR3 is TGTGCCAGCAGCCGACAGGTTGGGGCTGAAGCTTTCTTT. Translating gives CASSRQVGAEAFF.

The chain carries TRBV28 and TRBJ1-5, with D perhaps TRBD1 (6 bases). This CDR3 region has 12 residues. V was shortened by 5 bases and J by 5 bases, with 7 bases between the two germline ends. Germline values: CDR1 MDHEN, CDR2 SYDVKM. CDR3 nucleotide sequence: TGTGCCAGCAGTCCAGGGGATCAGCCCCAGCATTTT. It is translated as CASSPGDQPQHF. Supplemented by reference TRBV28 and TRBJ1-5, the full variable domain reads DVKVTQSSRYLVKRTGEKVFLECVQDMDHENMFWYRQDPGLGLRLIYFSYDVKMKEKGDIPEGYSVSREKKERFSLILESASTNQTSMYLCASSPGDQPQHFGDGTRLSIL.

The rearrangement joins TRBV24-1 to TRBJ2-5; 12 nucleotides line up with TRBD1. The CDR3 is 16 residues long. The trim removed 6 bases at V and 5 bases at J, leaving 9 bases unmatched. Looked up from germline, CDR1 is KGHDR and CDR2 is SFDVKD. The CDR3 DNA follows: TGTGCCACCAGTCCTCCGGGACAGGGGGCATGGGAGACCCAGTACTTC. It codes for CATSPPGQGAWETQYF.

This clone has just one count. V gene TRBV19 combines with J gene TRBJ1-3, with D perhaps TRBD1 (5 bases). The CDR3 totals 14 residues. V was pared by 5 bases and J by 4 bases, with 12 bases between. Germline values: CDR1 LNHDA, CDR2 SQIVND (reference sequence). The CDR3 nucleotides read TGTGCCAGTAGTGTCGGACAAGAAGGAAACACCATATATTTT. Its translation: CASSVGQEGNTIYF.

This clone has only a few counts. The rearrangement joins TRBV9 to TRBJ1-2; D unresolved. Trimming removed 3 bases from V and 2 bases from J, with 11 bases in between. Germline V gene sequence: CDR1 SGDLS, CDR2 YYNGEE. CDR3 length equals 14 residues. CDR3 in DNA: TGTGCCAGCAGCGCGGCGGTGTGGAACTATGGCTACACCTTC. Protein product: CASSAAVWNYGYTF.

CDR3 in amino acids: CASSPLNPGNTIYF. CDR3 in DNA: TGTGCCAGCAGCCCACTTAACCCTGGAAACACCATATATTTT. The V and J genes are TRBV9 and TRBJ1-3, with D uncertain. CDR1 SGDLS and CDR2 YYNGEE come from the germline V gene. CDR3 length equals 14 residues. The V end was cut by 4 bases, the J end by 2 bases, with 10 bases between.

The rearrangement joins TRBV3-1 (or the pseudogene TRBV3-2) to TRBJ2-7; 10 bases are shared with TRBD2. This CDR3 has 15 residues. The V and J ends lost 0 bases and 4 bases, in that order; junction bases with no gene match: 3. Germline V gene sequence: CDR1 LGHDT, CDR2 YNNKEL (reference sequence). The CDR3 coding sequence is TGTGCCAGCAGCCAAGAGCTAGCGGGGGCTTACGAGCAGTACTTC. Translating gives CASSQELAGAYEQYF.

This rearrangement joins TRBV28 to TRBJ1-5; D call uncertain. The CDR3 is made up of 13 amino acids. V lost 2 bases, J lost 3 bases, and 5 bases lay in between. Germline V lookup: CDR1 MDHEN, CDR2 SYDVKM. CDR3 sequence: CASSLQINQPQHF. Written as DNA, the CDR3 is TGTGCCAGCAGTTTACAGATCAATCAGCCCCAGCATTTT.

The chain couples TRBV27 to TRBJ2-7, with 9 bases aligning to TRBD2. V was clipped by 4 bases and J by 5 bases; unmatched bases: 15. This CDR3 is 17 amino acids long. Germline CDR1 and CDR2: MNHEY and SMNVEV (reference sequence). The CDR3 loop reads CASSSPGSGTSRHEQYF. DNA for the CDR3: TGTGCCAGCAGTTCCCCCGGATCCGGGACTAGCAGACACGAGCAGTACTTC.

J is TRBJ2-3 and V is TRBV7-3; 10 bases align to TRBD2. Germline assignment: CDR1 SGHTA and CDR2 FQGTGA. This CDR3 spans 14 amino acids. V shed 4 bases and J 4 bases; nucleotides not matched to a gene: 2. The CDR3 region is CASSSGLAADTQYF. The CDR3, as DNA: TGTGCCAGCAGCTCAGGACTAGCGGCAGATACGCAGTATTTT.

V and J are TRBV3-1 (or the pseudogene TRBV3-2) and TRBJ1-2; D is ambiguous. V lost 2 bases and J lost 0, with 7 bases in between. This CDR3 contains 14 residues. Germline V gene lookup returns CDR1 LGHDT and CDR2 YNNKEL (reference sequence). The CDR3 protein is CASSQSLTNYGYTF. The CDR3 DNA sequence: TGTGCCAGCAGCCAATCGCTAACTAACTATGGCTACACCTTC.

This chain uses TRBV27 with TRBJ2-7, with 14 bases that match TRBD2. Unmatched junction bases numbered 14, after V lost 3 bases and J lost 4 bases. The CDR3 runs to 19 residues. Germline-derived CDR1 and CDR2 are MNHEY and SMNVEV (reference sequence). CDR3 region: CASSFRVGLAGGDAYEQYF. The CDR3 DNA reads as TGTGCCAGCAGTTTTAGGGTCGGACTAGCGGGAGGTGATGCGTACGAGCAGTACTTC.

The chain couples TRBV29-1 to TRBJ2-7, with unresolved D. Trimming took 2 bases from V and 0 from J, leaving 8 bases between them. Germline-derived CDR1 and CDR2 are SQVTM and ANQGSEA. There are 13 residues in the CDR3. The DNA of the CDR3 is TGCAGCGTTGAAAGTCAGGCCTCCTACGAGCAGTACTTC. Translation: CSVESQASYEQYF.

The chain couples TRBV7-9 to TRBJ2-3, with 8 bases that match TRBD2. This CDR3 is built from 16 residues. The germline CDR1 and CDR2 sequences are SEHNR and FQNEAQ (reference sequence). After removal of 5 bases from V and 3 bases from J, the junction contained 10 bases not matched to a gene. The CDR3 DNA sequence: TGTGCCAGCAGCCACCGGGGGGGGCGCGTTACAGATACGCAGTATTTT. It specifies CASSHRGGRVTDTQYF.